The clone carrying this T cell receptor (beta chain) was seen only a few times. This sample is part of a study of identical twins. Germline V lookup: CDR1 SGHNT, CDR2 YYREEE (reference sequence). This CDR3 comprises 15 residues. With 2 bases clipped from V and 7 bases from J, the junction kept 7 bases outside the gene matches. cDNA carried unique molecular identifiers, and a universal primer site was added by template switching. TCRdb independently ran MiXCR on the 5' RACE reads; one entry per CDR3 protein. The table includes 1.5 million or so distinct CDR3 sequences, 25% to 35% detected once. Input material: cord blood. The TCR comes from a newborn girl in good health. The chain has TRBV5-4 and TRBJ2-1, with 9 bases identical to TRBD2. Written as DNA, the CDR3 is TGTGCCAGCAGCTTCGCTAGCGGGACGGGGAATGAGCAGTTCTTC. This sequence encodes CASSFASGTGNEQFF.